This T cell receptor (beta chain) emerged from a study of T cell responses to AZD1222 COVID-19 vaccine. Study at large: Pooling of second doses given at about 4 or about 12 weeks was done. Findings of the study overall: Among AZD1222 vaccinees, only five to seven were seropositive at baseline. The sample set comprised mostly white British donors with more females, and clonal diversity was possibly underestimated.

To note about this clone: Its matching antigen is unknown.

This CDR3 spans 14 amino acids. The germline CDR1 and CDR2 sequences are SGHDN and FVKESK. V lost 4 bases to trimming and J lost 1 base, with 9 bases between them. Libraries were prepared by immunoSEQ multiplex PCR; TCRdb keeps only in-frame clonotypes and omits some of them. The data hold some 97,000 clones, with approximately 91% observed a single time. Sequences were derived from peripheral blood, sampled on day 0 of AZD1222 vaccination. This chain links TRBV14 with TRBJ2-3; D gene uncertain. The receptor comes from an adult in good health. In DNA form, the CDR3 reads TGTGCCAGCAGCCCTCTAACGGGCACAGATACGCAGTATTTT. The encoded protein is CASSPLTGTDTQYF.